This TCR beta chain was documented in a study of shared clonotypes between healthy human individuals. For the study at large: Each donor contributed plates that comprised three CD4 naive, three CD4 memory, two CD8 naive and one CD8 memory.

Findings and limits, study-wide: Generation probability values for non-shared clonotypes were lower than those for clonotypes shared by all four donors. A generally larger estimated richness was seen in naive subsets than in memory subsets.

Investigators spread the genomic DNA of each subset evenly over several immunoSEQ plates. Method: immunoSEQ multiplex PCR; TCRdb's copy keeps in-frame clones and lacks some. The profile covers roughly 2,300,000 clones, with around 92% appearing a single time and around 0.35% taken by the ten largest. Worth noting for this clone: Its antigen is as yet unknown.

Germline V CDR1 and CDR2: SGHRS, YFSETQ. V lost 3 bases, J lost 5 bases, and 10 bases stayed unmatched. This CDR3 contains 15 residues. This receptor was taken from a man aged 18 to 35 in good health. Some clones in this sample may be carry-over from other donors' samples. The chain links TRBV5-1 to TRBJ2-7; 8 bases match TRBD2. The sequenced material came from naive CD4+ T cells from PBMCs. The subset here: CD45RA+ positively selected. CDR3 DNA: TGCGCCAGCAGCTCCGAGTCCGGGAGGGGCAACGAGCAGTACTTC. Translation gives CASSSESGRGNEQYF.